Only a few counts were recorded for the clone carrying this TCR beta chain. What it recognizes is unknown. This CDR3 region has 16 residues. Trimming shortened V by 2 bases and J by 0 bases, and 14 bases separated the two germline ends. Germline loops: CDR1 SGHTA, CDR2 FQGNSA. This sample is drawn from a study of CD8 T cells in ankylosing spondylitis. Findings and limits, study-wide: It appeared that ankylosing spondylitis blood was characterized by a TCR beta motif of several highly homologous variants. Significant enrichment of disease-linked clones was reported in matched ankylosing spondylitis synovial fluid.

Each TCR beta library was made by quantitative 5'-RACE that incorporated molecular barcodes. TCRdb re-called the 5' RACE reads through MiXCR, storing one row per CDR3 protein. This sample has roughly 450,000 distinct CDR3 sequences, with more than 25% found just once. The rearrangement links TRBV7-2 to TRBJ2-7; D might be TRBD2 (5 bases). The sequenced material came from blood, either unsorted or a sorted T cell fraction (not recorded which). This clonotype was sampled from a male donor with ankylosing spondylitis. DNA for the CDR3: TGTGCCAGCAGCTTAACCTTAGCGACCCGCTCCTACGAGCAGTACTTC. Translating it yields CASSLTLATRSYEQYF.